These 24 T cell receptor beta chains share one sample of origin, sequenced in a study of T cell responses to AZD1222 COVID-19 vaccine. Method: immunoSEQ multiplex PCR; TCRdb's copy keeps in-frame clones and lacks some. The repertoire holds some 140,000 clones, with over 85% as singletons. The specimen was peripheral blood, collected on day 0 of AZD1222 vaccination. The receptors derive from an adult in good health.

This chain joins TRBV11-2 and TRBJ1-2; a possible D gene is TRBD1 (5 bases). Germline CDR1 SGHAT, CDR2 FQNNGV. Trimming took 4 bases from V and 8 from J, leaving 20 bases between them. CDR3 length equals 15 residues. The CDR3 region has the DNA TGTGCCAGCAGCTCCATACCGACAGAAAGAGACGGCTACACCTTC. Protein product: CASSSIPTERDGYTF.

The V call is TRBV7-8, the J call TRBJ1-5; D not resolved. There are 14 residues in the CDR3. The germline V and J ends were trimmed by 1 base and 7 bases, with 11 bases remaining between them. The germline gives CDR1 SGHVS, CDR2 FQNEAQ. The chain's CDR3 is CASSLVGRRQPQHF. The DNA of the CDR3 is TGTGCCAGCAGCTTAGTTGGGAGGCGCCAGCCCCAGCATTTT.

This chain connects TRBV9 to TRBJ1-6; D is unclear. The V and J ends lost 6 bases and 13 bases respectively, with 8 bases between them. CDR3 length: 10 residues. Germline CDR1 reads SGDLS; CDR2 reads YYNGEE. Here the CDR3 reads CASTAHPLHF. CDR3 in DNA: TGTGCCAGCACGGCCCATCCCCTCCACTTT. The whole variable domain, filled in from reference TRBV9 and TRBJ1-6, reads DSGVTQTPKHLITATGQRVTLRCSPRSGDLSVYWYQQSLDQGLQFLIQYYNGEERAKGNILERFSAQQFPDLHSELNLSSLELGDSALYFCASTAHPLHFGNGTRLTVT.

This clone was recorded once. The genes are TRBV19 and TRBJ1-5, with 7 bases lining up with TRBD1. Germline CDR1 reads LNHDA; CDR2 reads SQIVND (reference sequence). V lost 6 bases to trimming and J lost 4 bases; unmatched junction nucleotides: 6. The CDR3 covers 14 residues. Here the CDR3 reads CASSEGARNQPQHF. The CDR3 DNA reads TGTGCCAGTAGCGAGGGGGCACGGAATCAGCCCCAGCATTTT.

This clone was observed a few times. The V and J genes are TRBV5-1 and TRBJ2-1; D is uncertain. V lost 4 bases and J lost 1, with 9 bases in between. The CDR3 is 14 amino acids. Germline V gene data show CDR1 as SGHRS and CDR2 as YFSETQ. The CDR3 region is CASSAQASYNEQFF. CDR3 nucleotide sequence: TGCGCCAGCAGCGCCCAGGCGTCCTACAATGAGCAGTTCTTC.

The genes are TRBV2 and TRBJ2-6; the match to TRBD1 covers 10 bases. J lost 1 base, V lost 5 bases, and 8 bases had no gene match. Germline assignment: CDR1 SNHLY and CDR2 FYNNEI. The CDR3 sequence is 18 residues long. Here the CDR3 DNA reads TGTGCCAGCAGTAGGGACAGGGGCGTGGAATCTGGGGCCAACGTCCTGACTTTC. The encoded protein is CASSRDRGVESGANVLTF.

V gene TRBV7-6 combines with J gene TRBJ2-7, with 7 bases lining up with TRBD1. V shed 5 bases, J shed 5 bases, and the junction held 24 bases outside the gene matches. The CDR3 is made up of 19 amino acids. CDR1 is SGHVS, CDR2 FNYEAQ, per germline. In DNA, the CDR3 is TGTGCCAGCAGCCGTACAGGGGCCGGACTCGGGACCACCGACCACGAGCAGTACTTC. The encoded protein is CASSRTGAGLGTTDHEQYF.

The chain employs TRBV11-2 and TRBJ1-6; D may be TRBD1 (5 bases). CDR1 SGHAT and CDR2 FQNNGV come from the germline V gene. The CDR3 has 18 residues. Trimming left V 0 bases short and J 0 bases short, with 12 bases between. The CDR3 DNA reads TGTGCCAGCAGCTTAGATATTCGGGGGAGCTCCTATAATTCACCCCTCCACTTT. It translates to CASSLDIRGSSYNSPLHF.

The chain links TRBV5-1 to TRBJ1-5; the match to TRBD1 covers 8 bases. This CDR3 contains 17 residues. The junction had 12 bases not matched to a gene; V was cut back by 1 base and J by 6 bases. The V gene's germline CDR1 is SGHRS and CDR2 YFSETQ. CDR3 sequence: CASSLNGQGERGQPQHF. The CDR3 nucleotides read TGCGCCAGCAGCTTGAACGGACAGGGAGAGCGGGGTCAGCCCCAGCATTTT.

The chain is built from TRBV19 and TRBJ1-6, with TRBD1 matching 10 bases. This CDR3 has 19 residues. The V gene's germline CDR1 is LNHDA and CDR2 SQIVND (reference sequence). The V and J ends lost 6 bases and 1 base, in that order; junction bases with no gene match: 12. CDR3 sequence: CASSKDGTGVGSYNSPLHF. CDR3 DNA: TGTGCCAGTAGCAAAGATGGGACAGGGGTTGGGTCCTATAATTCACCCCTCCACTTT.

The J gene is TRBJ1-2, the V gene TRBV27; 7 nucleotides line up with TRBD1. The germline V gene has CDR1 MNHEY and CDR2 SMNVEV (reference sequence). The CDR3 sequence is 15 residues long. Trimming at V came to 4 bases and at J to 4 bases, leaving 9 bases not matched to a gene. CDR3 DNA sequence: TGTGCCAGCAGTTACAAAGGGGGACAGCTCTATGGCTACACCTTC. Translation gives CASSYKGGQLYGYTF.

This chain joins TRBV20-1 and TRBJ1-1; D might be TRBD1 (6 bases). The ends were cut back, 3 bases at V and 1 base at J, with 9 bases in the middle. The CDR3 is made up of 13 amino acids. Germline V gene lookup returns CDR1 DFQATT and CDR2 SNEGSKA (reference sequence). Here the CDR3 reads CSASSGANTEAFF. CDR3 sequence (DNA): TGCAGTGCTAGTTCGGGGGCGAACACTGAAGCTTTCTTT.

In nucleotides, the CDR3 is TGTGCCACCAAAGGAGGGACCTACCAAGAGACCCAGTACTTC. Translating gives CATKGGTYQETQYF. The genes are TRBV24-1 and TRBJ2-5; perhaps TRBD2 as D (6 bases). The germline V and J ends were trimmed by 8 bases and 0 bases, with 12 bases remaining between them. Germline CDR1 KGHDR, CDR2 SFDVKD. This CDR3 is built from 14 residues.

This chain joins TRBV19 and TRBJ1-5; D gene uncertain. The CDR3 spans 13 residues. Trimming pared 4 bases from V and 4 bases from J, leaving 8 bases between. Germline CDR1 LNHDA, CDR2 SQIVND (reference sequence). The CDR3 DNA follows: TGTGCCAGTAGTAAGTCAGAAAATCAGCCCCAGCATTTT. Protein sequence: CASSKSENQPQHF.

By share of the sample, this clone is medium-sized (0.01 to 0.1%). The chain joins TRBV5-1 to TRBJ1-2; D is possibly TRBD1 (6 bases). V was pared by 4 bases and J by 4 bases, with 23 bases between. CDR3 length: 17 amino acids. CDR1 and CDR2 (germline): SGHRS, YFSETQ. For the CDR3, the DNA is TGCGCCAGCAGCACTGGCACGGGGGGGCGGGCGTCCTATGGCTACACCTTC. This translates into CASSTGTGGRASYGYTF.

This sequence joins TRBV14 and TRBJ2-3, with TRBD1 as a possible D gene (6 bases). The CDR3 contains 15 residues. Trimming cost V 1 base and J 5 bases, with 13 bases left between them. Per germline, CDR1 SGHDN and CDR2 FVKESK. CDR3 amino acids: CASSQGVRGLDTQYF. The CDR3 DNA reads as TGTGCCAGCAGCCAAGGAGTCAGGGGCCTAGATACGCAGTATTTT.

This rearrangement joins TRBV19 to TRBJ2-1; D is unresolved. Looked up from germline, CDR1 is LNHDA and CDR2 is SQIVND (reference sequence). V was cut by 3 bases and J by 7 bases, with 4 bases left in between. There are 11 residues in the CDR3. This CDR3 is CASSINNEQFF. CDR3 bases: TGTGCCAGTAGTATCAATAATGAGCAGTTCTTC.

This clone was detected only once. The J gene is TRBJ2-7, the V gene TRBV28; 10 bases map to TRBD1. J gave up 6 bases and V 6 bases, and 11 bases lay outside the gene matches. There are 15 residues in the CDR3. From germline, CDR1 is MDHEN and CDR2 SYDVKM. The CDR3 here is CASRGWGQGLLEQYF. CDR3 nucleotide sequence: TGTGCCAGCAGGGGGTGGGGACAGGGGTTGCTCGAGCAGTACTTC.

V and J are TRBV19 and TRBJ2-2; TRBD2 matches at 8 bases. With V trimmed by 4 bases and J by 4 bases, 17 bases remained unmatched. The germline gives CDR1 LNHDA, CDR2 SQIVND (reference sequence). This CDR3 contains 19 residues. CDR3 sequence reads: CASSTPNPLGLVATGELFF. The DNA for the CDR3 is TGTGCCAGTAGTACCCCTAACCCCCTGGGACTAGTAGCCACCGGGGAGCTGTTTTTT.

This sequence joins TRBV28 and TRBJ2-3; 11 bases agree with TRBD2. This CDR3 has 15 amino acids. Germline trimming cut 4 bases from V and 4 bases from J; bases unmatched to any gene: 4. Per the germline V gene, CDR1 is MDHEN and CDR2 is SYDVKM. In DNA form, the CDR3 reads TGTGCCAGCAGTTCCCTGACTAGCGGGGCAGATACGCAGTATTTT. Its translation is CASSSLTSGADTQYF.

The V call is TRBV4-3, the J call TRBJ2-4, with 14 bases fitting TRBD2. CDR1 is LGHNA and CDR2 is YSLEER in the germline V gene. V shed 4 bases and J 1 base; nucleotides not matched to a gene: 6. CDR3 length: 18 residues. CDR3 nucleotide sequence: TGCGCCAGCAGCCCTCGACTAGCGGGGGGGCCGGCCAAAAACATTCAGTACTTC. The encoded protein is CASSPRLAGGPAKNIQYF.

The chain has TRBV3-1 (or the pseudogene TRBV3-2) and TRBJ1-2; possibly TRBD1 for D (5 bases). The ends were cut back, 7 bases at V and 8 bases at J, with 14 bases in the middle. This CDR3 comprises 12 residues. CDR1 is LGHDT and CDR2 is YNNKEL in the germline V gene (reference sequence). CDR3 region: CASTNWGRGYTF. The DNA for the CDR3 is TGTGCCAGCACCAACTGGGGGAGAGGCTACACCTTC.

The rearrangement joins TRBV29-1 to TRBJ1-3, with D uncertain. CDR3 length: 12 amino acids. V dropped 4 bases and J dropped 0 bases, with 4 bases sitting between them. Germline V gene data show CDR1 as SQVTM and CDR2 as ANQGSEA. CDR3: CSVADSGNTIYF. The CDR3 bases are TGCAGCGTTGCGGACTCTGGAAACACCATATATTTT.

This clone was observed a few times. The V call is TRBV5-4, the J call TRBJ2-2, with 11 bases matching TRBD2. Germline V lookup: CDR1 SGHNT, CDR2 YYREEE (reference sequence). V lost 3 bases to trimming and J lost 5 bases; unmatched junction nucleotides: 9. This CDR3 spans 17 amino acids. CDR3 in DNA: TGTGCCAGCAGCTATACCGGGACTAGCGGCTTTACCGGGGAGCTGTTTTTT. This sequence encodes CASSYTGTSGFTGELFF.